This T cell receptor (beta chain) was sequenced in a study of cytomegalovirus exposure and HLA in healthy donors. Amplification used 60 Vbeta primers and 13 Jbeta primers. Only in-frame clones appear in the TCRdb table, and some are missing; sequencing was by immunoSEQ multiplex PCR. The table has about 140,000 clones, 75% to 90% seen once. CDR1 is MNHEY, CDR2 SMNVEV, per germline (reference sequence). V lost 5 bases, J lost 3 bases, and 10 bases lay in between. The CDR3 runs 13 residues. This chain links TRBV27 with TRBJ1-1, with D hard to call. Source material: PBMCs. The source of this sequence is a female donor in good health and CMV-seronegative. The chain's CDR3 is CASSPRRDTEAFF. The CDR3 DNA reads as TGTGCCAGCAGTCCACGCCGGGACACTGAAGCTTTCTTT.